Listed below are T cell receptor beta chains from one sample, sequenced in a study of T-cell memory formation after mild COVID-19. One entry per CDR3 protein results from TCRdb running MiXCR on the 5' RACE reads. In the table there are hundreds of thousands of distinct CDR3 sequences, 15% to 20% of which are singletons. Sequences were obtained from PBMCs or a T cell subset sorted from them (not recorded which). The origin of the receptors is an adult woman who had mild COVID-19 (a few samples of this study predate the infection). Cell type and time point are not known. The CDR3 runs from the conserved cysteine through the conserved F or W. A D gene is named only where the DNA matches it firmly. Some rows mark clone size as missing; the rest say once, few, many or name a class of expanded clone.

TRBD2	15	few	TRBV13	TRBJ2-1	CASSVAASGRNEQFF	TGTGCCAGCAGCGTAGCCGCTAGCGGGAGAAATGAGCAGTTCTTC
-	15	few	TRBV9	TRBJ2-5	CASSVALAEQETQYF	TGTGCCAGCAGCGTAGCTTTAGCGGAACAAGAGACCCAGTACTTC
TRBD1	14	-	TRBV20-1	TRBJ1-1	CSASPPGQYTEAFF	TGCAGTGCTAGCCCACCGGGACAGTACACTGAAGCTTTCTTT
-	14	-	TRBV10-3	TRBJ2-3	CAISGGAFTDTQYF	TGTGCCATCAGTGGAGGCGCGTTCACAGATACGCAGTATTTT
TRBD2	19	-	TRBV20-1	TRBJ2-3	CSARPLGHGTSGGSDTQYF	TGCAGTGCTAGACCCCTGGGACATGGGACTAGCGGGGGGTCCGATACGCAGTATTTT
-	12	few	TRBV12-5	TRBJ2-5	CASGLSGRAQYF	TGTGCTAGTGGTTTATCGGGACGTGCCCAGTACTTC
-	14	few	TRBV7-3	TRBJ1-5	CASRIRGWGQPQHF	TGTGCCAGCAGGATTAGGGGGTGGGGGCAGCCCCAGCATTTT
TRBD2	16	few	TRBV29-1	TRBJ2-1	CSVLPGLADQVHEQFF	TGCAGCGTTTTGCCGGGACTAGCGGACCAGGTCCATGAGCAGTTCTTC
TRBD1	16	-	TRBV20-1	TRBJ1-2	CSARDEGTAQFYGYTF	TGCAGTGCTAGAGATGAAGGGACAGCCCAATTCTATGGCTACACCTTC
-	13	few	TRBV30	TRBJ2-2	CAWAGLHTGELFF	TGTGCCTGGGCAGGACTCCACACCGGGGAGCTGTTTTTT
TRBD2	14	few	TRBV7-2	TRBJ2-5	CASSFSGAQETQYF	TGTGCCAGCAGCTTTAGCGGGGCACAAGAGACCCAGTACTTC
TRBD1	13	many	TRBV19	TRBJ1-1	CASRRTGNTEAFF	TGTGCCAGTAGAAGGACAGGGAACACTGAAGCTTTCTTT
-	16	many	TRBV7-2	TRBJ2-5	CASSLFRRGAGETQYF	TGTGCCAGCAGCTTATTTCGGCGGGGAGCAGGAGAGACCCAGTACTTC
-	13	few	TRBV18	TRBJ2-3	CASSPKSTDTQYF	TGTGCCAGCTCACCGAAGAGCACAGATACGCAGTATTTT
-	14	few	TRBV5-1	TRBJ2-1	CASSLVYGNNEQFF	TGCGCCAGCAGCTTGGTGTACGGTAACAATGAGCAGTTCTTC
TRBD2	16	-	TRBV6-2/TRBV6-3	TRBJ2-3	CASRASGTQSTDTQYF	TGTGCCAGCAGGGCTAGCGGGACCCAAAGCACAGATACGCAGTATTTT